Following are 26 T cell receptor beta chains from one sample sequenced in a study of blood T cell repertoires in COVID-19. The table came from immunoSEQ multiplex PCR; TCRdb's copy has only in-frame clones and leaves some out. The table lists fewer than 350,000 clones, approximately 90% of them singletons. Sequencing input: PBMCs or T cells enriched from blood (not recorded which). The receptor set was obtained from a middle-aged woman with acute COVID-19.

The J gene is TRBJ1-2, the V gene TRBV3-1 (or the pseudogene TRBV3-2), with D maybe TRBD1 (6 bases). The CDR3 is 14 residues long. Trimming took 6 bases from V and 7 from J, leaving 18 bases between them. Germline V CDR1 and CDR2: LGHDT, YNNKEL (reference sequence). The CDR3 here is CASRNQGGAGGYTF. Written as DNA, the CDR3 is TGTGCCAGCAGGAACCAAGGGGGGGCCGGTGGCTACACCTTC.

A single count supports this clone. The chain uses TRBV4-2 and TRBJ2-7; D may be TRBD1 (5 bases). V dropped 8 bases and J dropped 3 bases, with 11 bases sitting between them. The CDR3 is made up of 12 amino acids. Germline values: CDR1 LGHNA, CDR2 YNFKEQ. In DNA form, the CDR3 reads TGTGCCAGCTCTTCGACAGTCTACGAGCAGTACTTC. Translated: CASSSTVYEQYF.

This chain joins TRBV9 and TRBJ1-1, with D possibly matching TRBD1 (6 bases). The V end was cut by 0 bases, the J end by 11 bases, with 17 bases between. This CDR3 is 14 amino acids long. Germline V CDR1 and CDR2: SGDLS, YYNGEE. CDR3 amino acids: CASSVVAEGTPAFF. DNA of the CDR3: TGTGCCAGCAGCGTAGTTGCCGAGGGGACACCGGCTTTCTTT.

The chain joins TRBV27 to TRBJ2-7, with D perhaps TRBD1 (5 bases). Trimming took 3 bases from V and 5 from J, leaving 11 bases between them. The CDR3 length is 13 residues. Germline-derived CDR1 and CDR2 are MNHEY and SMNVEV (reference sequence). The CDR3 is CASSFGAGDEQYF. CDR3 DNA: TGTGCCAGCAGTTTTGGGGCCGGCGACGAGCAGTACTTC.

The rearrangement joins TRBV6-2 or TRBV6-3 to TRBJ1-1; no firm D call. CDR1 is MNHEY and CDR2 is SVGEGT in the germline V gene. The CDR3 sequence is 16 residues long. The V end was cut by 3 bases, the J end by 5 bases, with 19 bases between. CDR3 residues: CASSYLLGRKKTEAFF. As DNA, the CDR3 is TGTGCCAGCAGTTATCTTCTTGGCAGAAAAAAAACTGAAGCTTTCTTT.

This clone was seen more than once but under ten times. The J gene is TRBJ1-4, the V gene TRBV28, with D perhaps matching TRBD1 (5 bases). Germline CDR1 MDHEN, CDR2 SYDVKM. The CDR3 totals 15 residues. V dropped 5 bases and J dropped 3 bases, with 13 bases sitting between them. CDR3 DNA: TGTGCCAGCAGTGAGGTGGGACTTTCTAATGAAAAACTGTTTTTT. It codes for CASSEVGLSNEKLFF.

CDR3 in amino acids: CSARPGNGYTF. CDR3 DNA sequence: TGCAGTGCTAGGCCAGGGAATGGCTACACCTTC. The rearrangement uses TRBV20-1 and TRBJ1-2, with D possibly being TRBD1 (5 bases). V dropped 3 bases and J dropped 6 bases, with 8 bases sitting between them. The CDR3 contains 11 residues. From germline, CDR1 is DFQATT and CDR2 SNEGSKA (reference sequence).

V usage is TRBV6-5 and J usage is TRBJ1-1, with 7 bases that match TRBD1. The germline V gene has CDR1 MNHEY and CDR2 SVGAGI. The CDR3 spans 15 residues. With V trimmed by 4 bases and J by 1 base, 6 bases remained unmatched. Here the CDR3 DNA reads TGTGCCAGCAGTTCTCTCCAGGGGGGGAACACTGAAGCTTTCTTT. Amino acid sequence: CASSSLQGGNTEAFF.

The CDR3 protein is CASSHDRVKTEAFF. CDR3 in DNA: TGTGCCAGCTCACACGACAGGGTTAAGACTGAAGCTTTCTTT. The rearrangement joins TRBV18 to TRBJ1-1, with TRBD1 matching over 7 bases. From germline, CDR1 is KGHSH and CDR2 LQKENI. The CDR3 consists of 14 residues. The V and J ends lost 4 bases and 5 bases, in that order; junction bases with no gene match: 7.

The chain couples TRBV3-1 (or the pseudogene TRBV3-2) to TRBJ2-1; tentative D call: TRBD1 (6 bases). Per germline, CDR1 LGHDT and CDR2 YNNKEL (reference sequence). V was pared by 6 bases and J by 6 bases, with 6 bases between. This CDR3 has 11 residues. The CDR3 here is CASRGANEQFF. As DNA, the CDR3 is TGTGCCAGCAGGGGGGCCAATGAGCAGTTCTTC.

A word on this clone: Given the absence of the conserved phenylalanine or tryptophan at the CDR3 end, a read error is likely. It is unclear where the CDR3 begins or ends on the DNA, so no DNA is shown, and the CDR3 is as TCRdb lists it. The chain joins TRBV5-5 to TRBJ1-4; the D call TRBD1 from the table was never checked on the DNA. Ends included, the CDR3 has 13 residues. Germline loops: CDR1 SGHKS, CDR2 YYEKEE (reference sequence). The CDR3 sequence: CASSSGTGGEVFS.

J is TRBJ1-3 and V is TRBV19, with 8 bases aligning to TRBD1. V gave up 5 bases and J gave up 0 bases; unmatched junction bases: 6. The CDR3 sequence is 16 residues long. Germline V gives CDR1 LNHDA, CDR2 SQIVND (reference sequence). The CDR3 DNA follows: TGTGCCAGTAGTTCACCAGGACAGGGCTCTGGAAACACCATATATTTT. Translated: CASSSPGQGSGNTIYF.

This chain links TRBV19 with TRBJ2-5; D perhaps matches TRBD2 (5 bases). The CDR3 is 12 amino acids. The germline V gene has CDR1 LNHDA and CDR2 SQIVND (reference sequence). V was cut by 8 bases and J by 2 bases, with 9 bases left in between. The CDR3 DNA reads as TGTGCCAGTTCGGGATTACAAGAGACCCAGTACTTC. This sequence encodes CASSGLQETQYF. Filled out from reference TRBV19 and TRBJ2-5, the complete variable domain reads DGGITQSPKYLFRKEGQNVTLSCEQNLNHDAMYWYRQDPGQGLRLIYYSQIVNDFQKGDIAEGYSVSREKKESFPLTVTSAQKNPTAFYLCASSGLQETQYFGPGTRLLVL.

A note on this clone: The germline gene is not matched at one end of the junction; a read error may be the cause. J is TRBJ2-2 and V is TRBV7-3; D not certain. The CDR3 is 16 amino acids. From germline, CDR1 is SGHTA and CDR2 FQGTGA. The DNA of the CDR3 is TGTGCCAGCAACTTAGAACTATCAGTCGCCCCCGGGGAGCTGTTTTTT. Its protein product is CASNLELSVAPGELFF.

The chain joins TRBV21-1 to TRBJ2-7; the table gives TRBD1 as D, unverified against the DNA. TRBV21-1 is designated a pseudogene. The CDR3 has 15 amino acids. The CDR3 sequence is CASSLPDRGRLGQYF. As DNA, the CDR3 is TGTGCCAGCAGCCTACCAGACAGGGGGCGACTGGGGCAGTACTTC.

V gene TRBV7-9 combines with J gene TRBJ2-2; D is uncertain. The germline V gene encodes CDR1 SEHNR and CDR2 FQNEAQ (reference sequence). Deletions cut 5 bases from V and 5 bases from J, with 3 bases between. The CDR3 extends over 11 amino acids. Here the CDR3 DNA reads TGTGCCAGCAGCCGGACCGGGGAGCTGTTTTTT. This codes for CASSRTGELFF.

The chain combines TRBV7-2 with TRBJ1-2; 9 bases are shared with TRBD1. The V and J ends lost 5 bases and 7 bases, in that order; junction bases with no gene match: 14. The CDR3 loop spans 16 amino acids. The germline V gene has CDR1 SGHTA and CDR2 FQGNSA. In DNA form, the CDR3 reads TGTGCCAGCAGCCCTCCGGGACAGGGTGTTTTTCGTGGCTACACCTTC. Amino acid sequence: CASSPPGQGVFRGYTF.

The rearrangement joins TRBV7-8 to TRBJ1-2, with a possible D match to TRBD1 (5 bases). Germline V gives CDR1 SGHVS, CDR2 FQNEAQ. The CDR3 contains 14 residues. The germline V and J ends were trimmed by 4 bases and 5 bases, with 14 bases remaining between them. CDR3 nucleotides: TGTGCCAGCAGCTCCCAGGGAAATGGGTATGGCTACACCTTC. Amino acids: CASSSQGNGYGYTF.

The CDR3 is CASGNSGSGETQYF. The DNA for the CDR3 is TGTGCCAGCGGGAATAGCGGGAGCGGAGAGACCCAGTACTTC. This rearrangement joins TRBV7-9 to TRBJ2-5; TRBD2 agrees at 9 bases. CDR3 length: 14 amino acids. The V segment lost 8 bases and the J segment 4 bases; nucleotides outside the gene matches: 8. The germline V gene has CDR1 SEHNR and CDR2 FQNEAQ (reference sequence).

The rearrangement uses TRBV28 and TRBJ2-3, with a possible D match to TRBD2 (5 bases). The V gene's germline CDR1 is MDHEN and CDR2 SYDVKM. V lost 3 bases, J lost 2 bases, and 12 bases lay in between. CDR3 size: 15 residues. Here the CDR3 reads CASSFRTGNTDTQYF. The CDR3 nucleotides are TGTGCCAGCAGTTTTCGCACGGGGAACACAGATACGCAGTATTTT.

This chain links TRBV6-5 with TRBJ1-4; 11 positions agree with TRBD1. This CDR3 comprises 16 residues. In germline, CDR1 is MNHEY, CDR2 SVGAGI. With V trimmed by 4 bases and J by 3 bases, 4 bases remained unmatched. The CDR3 sequence: CASSFWTGGSNEKLFF. CDR3 in DNA: TGTGCCAGCAGTTTCTGGACAGGGGGCTCTAATGAAAAACTGTTTTTT.

The V call is TRBV11-2, the J call TRBJ2-6; weak D call: TRBD2 (5 bases). The germline V and J ends were trimmed by 2 bases and 0 bases, with 5 bases remaining between them. This CDR3 region has 15 residues. Germline CDR1 is SGHAT and CDR2 is FQNNGV. CDR3 nucleotide sequence: TGTGCCAGCAGCTTACTAGCCTCTGGGGCCAACGTCCTGACTTTC. It codes for CASSLLASGANVLTF.

The CDR3, as DNA: TGCGCCAGCAGCCAAGATAGCGCGGCAACTAATGAAAAACTGTTTTTT. This encodes CASSQDSAATNEKLFF. The chain uses TRBV4-1 and TRBJ1-4; D gene unclear. V dropped 0 bases and J dropped 0 bases, with 8 bases sitting between them. The CDR3 is 16 amino acids. Germline assignment: CDR1 MGHRA and CDR2 YSYEKL.

This clone was observed a handful of times. This chain joins TRBV28 and TRBJ1-2, with D hard to call. Looked up from germline, CDR1 is MDHEN and CDR2 is SYDVKM. The CDR3 is 14 amino acids. Deletions cut 5 bases from V and 3 bases from J, with 13 bases between. CDR3 DNA sequence: TGTGCCAGCAGTCCCCCCCAAGCCCACTATGGCTACACCTTC. It is translated as CASSPPQAHYGYTF.

The V and J genes are TRBV10-1 and TRBJ2-3; D might be TRBD1 (6 bases). Germline assignment: CDR1 WNHNN and CDR2 SYGVQD (reference sequence). This CDR3 spans 16 amino acids. V was trimmed by 6 bases and J by 1 base, leaving 17 bases between them. The CDR3 protein is CASRDRDTYCTDTQYF. The DNA of the CDR3 is TGCGCCAGCAGGGATCGGGACACCTACTGCACAGATACGCAGTATTTT.

The chain employs TRBV7-2 and TRBJ2-7; tentative D call: TRBD2 (5 bases). This CDR3 has 13 residues. Germline CDR1 is SGHTA and CDR2 is FQGNSA. V was trimmed by 2 bases and J by 3 bases, leaving 8 bases between them. The CDR3 nucleotides are TGTGCCAGCAGCTTACTCGGGGACTACGAGCAGTACTTC. It translates to CASSLLGDYEQYF.